These T cell receptor beta chains were read from a single sample in a study of radiation and T cells in renal cell carcinoma. The table came from immunoSEQ multiplex PCR; TCRdb's copy has only in-frame clones and leaves some out. The sample lists 120,000 or so clones; around 80% were seen once. The sequences come from blood, collected from a patient whose treatment included radiotherapy and nephrectomy. These receptors were collected from a man aged 45-65 years with renal cell carcinoma. Each CDR3 is given with its conserved first and last residue. D genes are given only for firm matches. Rows give clone size only sometimes, using once, few, many, or a class for an expanded clone.

CDR3 length: 13
D gene: NA
V gene: TRBV29-1
clone size: NA
J gene: TRBJ1-5
CDR3 DNA: TGCAGCGTTCAGGGCGATAGCAATCAGCCCCAGCATTTT
CDR3 protein: CSVQGDSNQPQHF

CDR3 length: 14
D gene: NA
V gene: TRBV7-8
clone size: NA
J gene: TRBJ1-3
CDR3 DNA: TGTGCCAGCAGCCGACCTAGCTCTGGAAACACCATATATTTT
CDR3 protein: CASSRPSSGNTIYF

CDR3 length: 16
D gene: TRBD2
V gene: TRBV4-1
clone size: NA
J gene: TRBJ2-5
CDR3 DNA: TGCGCCAGCAGCCAAGGTAGCGGGGGTGTCCAAGAGACCCAGTACTTC
CDR3 protein: CASSQGSGGVQETQYF

CDR3 length: 11
D gene: NA
V gene: TRBV28
clone size: NA
J gene: TRBJ1-2
CDR3 DNA: TGTGCCAGCAGTTTCGAGTATGGCTACACCTTC
CDR3 protein: CASSFEYGYTF

CDR3 length: 15
D gene: TRBD1
V gene: TRBV6-5
clone size: NA
J gene: TRBJ1-1
CDR3 DNA: TGTGCCAGCAGTTACTCCGGGACAGCTCCTACTGAAGCTTTCTTT
CDR3 protein: CASSYSGTAPTEAFF

CDR3 length: 18
D gene: NA
V gene: TRBV7-2
clone size: NA
J gene: TRBJ2-7
CDR3 DNA: TGTGCCAGCAGCTTAGCGTCACCCGCGCAGGGTTCCTCCTACGAGCAGTACTTC
CDR3 protein: CASSLASPAQGSSYEQYF

CDR3 length: 14
D gene: NA
V gene: TRBV11-2
clone size: once
J gene: TRBJ2-7
CDR3 DNA: TGTGCCAGCAGCACCCGGGCCGCCGGGCTCGAGCAGTACTTC
CDR3 protein: CASSTRAAGLEQYF

CDR3 length: 15
D gene: NA
V gene: TRBV15
clone size: NA
J gene: TRBJ1-5
CDR3 DNA: TGTGCCACCAGCAGAGACTTGGCGGGCAATCAGCCCCAGCATTTT
CDR3 protein: CATSRDLAGNQPQHF

CDR3 length: 12
D gene: NA
V gene: TRBV2
clone size: NA
J gene: TRBJ2-7
CDR3 DNA: TGTGCCAGCAAGGATCCCGGCGACGAGCAGTACTTC
CDR3 protein: CASKDPGDEQYF

CDR3 length: 18
D gene: NA
V gene: TRBV28
clone size: NA
J gene: TRBJ2-7
CDR3 DNA: TGTGCCAGCAGTCTAGGGGGAAGCGGCCCGGGTATGACCTACGAGCAGTACTTC
CDR3 protein: CASSLGGSGPGMTYEQYF

CDR3 length: 12
D gene: NA
V gene: TRBV29-1
clone size: NA
J gene: TRBJ1-1
CDR3 DNA: TGCAGCGTTGACATTGGGGGGGCGGGGGCTTTCTTT
CDR3 protein: CSVDIGGAGAFF

CDR3 length: 11
D gene: NA
V gene: TRBV5-1
clone size: NA
J gene: TRBJ2-7
CDR3 DNA: TGCGCCAGCAGCTTCTCCTACGAGCAGTACTTC
CDR3 protein: CASSFSYEQYF

CDR3 length: 16
D gene: NA
V gene: TRBV7-2
clone size: few
J gene: TRBJ1-5
CDR3 DNA: TGTGCCAGCAGCCAGAATCAGGGATATGCCAATCAGCCCCAGCATTTT
CDR3 protein: CASSQNQGYANQPQHF

CDR3 length: 16
D gene: NA
V gene: TRBV5-1
clone size: NA
J gene: TRBJ2-7
CDR3 DNA: TGCGCCAGCAGCTTGGTGCAAGGGTTACCTACGAAGGTGCAGTACTTC
CDR3 protein: CASSLVQGLPTKVQYF

CDR3 length: 16
D gene: TRBD1
V gene: TRBV4-3
clone size: NA
J gene: TRBJ2-7
CDR3 DNA: TGCGCCAGCAGCCAAAAGACAGGGGGAAAATTCTACGAGCAGTACTTC
CDR3 protein: CASSQKTGGKFYEQYF

CDR3 length: 17
D gene: TRBD1
V gene: TRBV4-1
clone size: NA
J gene: TRBJ1-6
CDR3 DNA: TGCGCCAGCAGCCAAGAATCTACAGGGGTTCAGGATTCACCCCTCCACTTT
CDR3 protein: CASSQESTGVQDSPLHF

CDR3 length: 15
D gene: TRBD1
V gene: TRBV6-1
clone size: NA
J gene: TRBJ2-7
CDR3 DNA: TGTGCCAGCAGTGGGGGACAGGTCCGAACCTACGAGCAGTACTTC
CDR3 protein: CASSGGQVRTYEQYF

CDR3 length: 12
D gene: NA
V gene: TRBV29-1
clone size: NA
J gene: TRBJ2-7
CDR3 DNA: TGCAGCGTTAACCCGATGGGCCGGGGGCAGTACTTC
CDR3 protein: CSVNPMGRGQYF

CDR3 length: 15
D gene: NA
V gene: TRBV5-4
clone size: NA
J gene: TRBJ1-4
CDR3 DNA: TGTGCCAGCAGTGACCGGACGGACTCAAATGAAAAACTGTTTTTT
CDR3 protein: CASSDRTDSNEKLFF

CDR3 length: 13
D gene: NA
V gene: TRBV6-5
clone size: NA
J gene: TRBJ1-1
CDR3 DNA: TGTGCCACCAGTTTTATGCGACAGCGTGAAGCTTTCTTT
CDR3 protein: CATSFMRQREAFF

CDR3 length: 15
D gene: NA
V gene: TRBV7-9
clone size: NA
J gene: TRBJ2-1
CDR3 DNA: TGTGCCAGCACCCTATACGCGGCGGGACCCAATGAGCAGTTCTTC
CDR3 protein: CASTLYAAGPNEQFF

CDR3 length: 14
D gene: TRBD2
V gene: TRBV6-6
clone size: NA
J gene: TRBJ2-2
CDR3 DNA: TGTGCCAGCAGTAATAGCGGGAGGCCCGGGGAGCTGTTTTTT
CDR3 protein: CASSNSGRPGELFF

CDR3 length: 15
D gene: TRBD2
V gene: TRBV5-4
clone size: once
J gene: TRBJ2-7
CDR3 DNA: TGTGCCAGCAGCAAGAGTAGCGGGACGCGTTACGAGCAGTACTTC
CDR3 protein: CASSKSSGTRYEQYF

CDR3 length: 16
D gene: TRBD2
V gene: TRBV11-2
clone size: once
J gene: TRBJ2-2
CDR3 DNA: TGTGCCAGCAGCTTGAGGGCGGGAGCGGACACCGGGGAGCTGTTTTTT
CDR3 protein: CASSLRAGADTGELFF

CDR3 length: 16
D gene: NA
V gene: TRBV19
clone size: NA
J gene: TRBJ1-3
CDR3 DNA: TGTGCCAGTAGTATTAGGGAAACCGACTCTGGAAACACCATATATTTT
CDR3 protein: CASSIRETDSGNTIYF

CDR3 length: 14
D gene: NA
V gene: TRBV6-5
clone size: NA
J gene: TRBJ2-5
CDR3 DNA: TGTGCCAGCAGTTACTCGAGGGGAGCGGAGACCCAGTACTTC
CDR3 protein: CASSYSRGAETQYF

CDR3 length: 17
D gene: TRBD2
V gene: TRBV27
clone size: NA
J gene: TRBJ2-1
CDR3 DNA: TGTGCCAGCAGTTTATCGGGGACTAGCGGGGGCTTCTATGAGCAGTTCTTC
CDR3 protein: CASSLSGTSGGFYEQFF

CDR3 length: 14
D gene: NA
V gene: TRBV19
clone size: NA
J gene: TRBJ2-2
CDR3 DNA: TGTGCCGCCCGGGACGGGACGAACACCGGGGAGCTGTTTTTT
CDR3 protein: CAARDGTNTGELFF

CDR3 length: 13
D gene: NA
V gene: TRBV6-6
clone size: NA
J gene: TRBJ2-7
CDR3 DNA: TGTGCCAGCAGTAAAAGTAGATGGTACGAGCAGTACTTC
CDR3 protein: CASSKSRWYEQYF

CDR3 length: 11
D gene: NA
V gene: TRBV20-1
clone size: NA
J gene: TRBJ2-1
CDR3 DNA: TGCAGTGCCGAACCGTACAATGAGCAGTTCTTC
CDR3 protein: CSAEPYNEQFF

CDR3 length: 15
D gene: TRBD1
V gene: TRBV7-8
clone size: few
J gene: TRBJ1-2
CDR3 DNA: TGTGCCAGCAGCCCAACAAGGACAGGGACCTATGGCTACACCTTC
CDR3 protein: CASSPTRTGTYGYTF

CDR3 length: 13
D gene: TRBD1
V gene: TRBV30
clone size: NA
J gene: TRBJ1-1
CDR3 DNA: TGTGCCTGGAGTGGGACAGGGGTCACTGAAGCTTTCTTT
CDR3 protein: CAWSGTGVTEAFF

CDR3 length: 12
D gene: NA
V gene: TRBV5-1
clone size: NA
J gene: TRBJ1-6
CDR3 DNA: TGCGCCAGCAGCTTGGCGAATTCACCCCTCCACTTT
CDR3 protein: CASSLANSPLHF

CDR3 length: 15
D gene: TRBD2
V gene: TRBV2
clone size: NA
J gene: TRBJ2-3
CDR3 DNA: TGTGCCAGCAGTGGGACTAGCGGCCTCCGTGATACGCAGTATTTT
CDR3 protein: CASSGTSGLRDTQYF

CDR3 length: 15
D gene: NA
V gene: TRBV18
clone size: NA
J gene: TRBJ2-7
CDR3 DNA: TGTGCCAGCTCCCGGACGGCCGAATTCTCCTACGAGCAGTACTTC
CDR3 protein: CASSRTAEFSYEQYF

CDR3 length: 15
D gene: TRBD2
V gene: TRBV2
clone size: NA
J gene: TRBJ2-5
CDR3 DNA: TGTGCCACATCTGACGGCGGGGGGGCCACAGAGACCCAGTACTTC
CDR3 protein: CATSDGGGATETQYF

CDR3 length: 14
D gene: NA
V gene: TRBV18
clone size: NA
J gene: TRBJ1-2
CDR3 DNA: TGTGCCAGCTCACCGACAGACGACCTAGAGGGCTACACCTTC
CDR3 protein: CASSPTDDLEGYTF

CDR3 length: 14
D gene: NA
V gene: TRBV6-5
clone size: many
J gene: TRBJ2-2
CDR3 DNA: TGTGCCAGCAGTCACGACACTTACACCGGGGAGCTGTTTTTT
CDR3 protein: CASSHDTYTGELFF

CDR3 length: 14
D gene: TRBD1
V gene: TRBV9
clone size: NA
J gene: TRBJ1-2
CDR3 DNA: TGTGCCAGCAGCGACCCACAGGGGAACTATGGCTACACCTTC
CDR3 protein: CASSDPQGNYGYTF

CDR3 length: 14
D gene: NA
V gene: TRBV5-1
clone size: NA
J gene: TRBJ2-1
CDR3 DNA: TGCGCCAGCGGGAACTATCTCGACAGTTGGGAGCAGTTCTTC
CDR3 protein: CASGNYLDSWEQFF

CDR3 length: 16
D gene: TRBD1
V gene: TRBV6-5
clone size: NA
J gene: TRBJ2-7
CDR3 DNA: TGTGCCAGCAGTTTTACAGGGGGTGGGGGTTCCTACGAGCAGTACTTC
CDR3 protein: CASSFTGGGGSYEQYF

CDR3 length: 15
D gene: NA
V gene: TRBV2
clone size: NA
J gene: TRBJ2-5
CDR3 DNA: TGTGCCAGCAGTGAAGGGCGGGGTCGGGAAGAGACCCAGTACTTC
CDR3 protein: CASSEGRGREETQYF

CDR3 length: 16
D gene: TRBD2
V gene: TRBV5-1
clone size: NA
J gene: TRBJ2-3
CDR3 DNA: TGCGCCAGCAGCTTGGCGGGACTAGGTTTAGCAGATACGCAGTATTTT
CDR3 protein: CASSLAGLGLADTQYF

CDR3 length: 15
D gene: TRBD2
V gene: TRBV30
clone size: NA
J gene: TRBJ2-3
CDR3 DNA: TGTGCCTGGAGTGTAAGCGGGGGATGGGCAGATACGCAGTATTTT
CDR3 protein: CAWSVSGGWADTQYF

CDR3 length: 14
D gene: NA
V gene: TRBV5-1
clone size: NA
J gene: TRBJ2-7
CDR3 DNA: TGCGCCAGCAGCCGGGACGGAGGTTCCTACGAGCAGTACTTC
CDR3 protein: CASSRDGGSYEQYF

CDR3 length: 14
D gene: NA
V gene: TRBV18
clone size: NA
J gene: TRBJ1-1
CDR3 DNA: TGTGCCAGCTCCTTAATGGGGCTCTCCACTGAAGCTTTCTTT
CDR3 protein: CASSLMGLSTEAFF

CDR3 length: 14
D gene: NA
V gene: TRBV19
clone size: NA
J gene: TRBJ2-7
CDR3 DNA: TGTGCCAGTAGTATAGCCGGGCCTACCTACGAGCAGTACTTC
CDR3 protein: CASSIAGPTYEQYF

CDR3 length: 15
D gene: NA
V gene: TRBV10-3
clone size: NA
J gene: TRBJ1-1
CDR3 DNA: TGTGCCATCAGCGACCCCCTCCAGGGCCGAACTGAAGCTTTCTTT
CDR3 protein: CAISDPLQGRTEAFF

CDR3 length: 15
D gene: TRBD1
V gene: TRBV5-4
clone size: NA
J gene: TRBJ1-2
CDR3 DNA: TGTGCCAGCAGCTCGACAGGGGCCCTCTTCTATGGCTACACCTTC
CDR3 protein: CASSSTGALFYGYTF

CDR3 length: 14
D gene: TRBD2
V gene: TRBV28
clone size: NA
J gene: TRBJ2-1
CDR3 DNA: TGTGCCAGTACTAGCGGTGGCTCCTACAATGAGCAGTTCTTC
CDR3 protein: CASTSGGSYNEQFF

CDR3 length: 14
D gene: NA
V gene: TRBV10-3
clone size: NA
J gene: TRBJ2-7
CDR3 DNA: TGTGCCATCAGGCGGGACACGGGGGGTGACGAGCAGTACTTC
CDR3 protein: CAIRRDTGGDEQYF

CDR3 length: 15
D gene: NA
V gene: TRBV9
clone size: once
J gene: TRBJ2-7
CDR3 DNA: TGTGCCAGCAGCGCCGGCCAGGGGTTCCCTCGCGAGCAGTACTTC
CDR3 protein: CASSAGQGFPREQYF

CDR3 length: 16
D gene: TRBD1
V gene: TRBV19
clone size: once
J gene: TRBJ1-6
CDR3 DNA: TGTGCCAGTACCTCTCGACAGGGAACTCGCGATTCACCCCTCCACTTT
CDR3 protein: CASTSRQGTRDSPLHF